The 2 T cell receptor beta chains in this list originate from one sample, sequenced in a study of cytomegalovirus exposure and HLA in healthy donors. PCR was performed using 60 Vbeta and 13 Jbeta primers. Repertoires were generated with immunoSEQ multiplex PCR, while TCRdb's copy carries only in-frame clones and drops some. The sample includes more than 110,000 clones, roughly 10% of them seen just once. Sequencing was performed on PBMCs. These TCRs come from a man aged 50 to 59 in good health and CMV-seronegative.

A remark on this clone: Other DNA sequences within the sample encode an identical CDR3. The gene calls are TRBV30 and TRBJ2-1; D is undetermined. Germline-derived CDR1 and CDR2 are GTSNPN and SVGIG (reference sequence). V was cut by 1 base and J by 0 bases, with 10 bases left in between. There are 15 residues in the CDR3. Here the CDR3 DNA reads TGTGCCTGGAGTGGCGCTAGTGTCTCCTACAATGAGCAGTTCTTC. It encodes CAWSGASVSYNEQFF.

The CDR3 bases are TGTGCCAGCAGTGAACGGGGGGTCACTGAAGCTTTCTTT. It yields the protein CASSERGVTEAFF. This chain uses TRBV6-1 with TRBJ1-1; D is possibly TRBD1 (5 bases). V was shortened by 2 bases and J by 4 bases, with 8 bases between the two germline ends. CDR3 length equals 13 residues. Per the germline V gene, CDR1 is MNHNS and CDR2 is SASEGT.